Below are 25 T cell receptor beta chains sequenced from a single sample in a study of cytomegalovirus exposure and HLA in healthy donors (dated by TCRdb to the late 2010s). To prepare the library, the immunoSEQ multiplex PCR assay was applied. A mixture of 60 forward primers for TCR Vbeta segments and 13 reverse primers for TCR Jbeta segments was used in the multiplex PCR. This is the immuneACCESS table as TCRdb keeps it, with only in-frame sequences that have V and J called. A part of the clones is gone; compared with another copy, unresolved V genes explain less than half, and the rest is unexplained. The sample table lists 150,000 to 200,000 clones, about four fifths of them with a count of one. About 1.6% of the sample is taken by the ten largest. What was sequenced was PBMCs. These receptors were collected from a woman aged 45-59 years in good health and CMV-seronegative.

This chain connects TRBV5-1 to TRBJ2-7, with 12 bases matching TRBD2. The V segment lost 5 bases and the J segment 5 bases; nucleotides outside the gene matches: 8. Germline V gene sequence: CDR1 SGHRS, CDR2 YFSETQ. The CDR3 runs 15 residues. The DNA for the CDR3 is TGCGCCAGCAGTCCTGGACTAGCGGGAAAAAACGAGCAGTACTTC. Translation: CASSPGLAGKNEQYF.

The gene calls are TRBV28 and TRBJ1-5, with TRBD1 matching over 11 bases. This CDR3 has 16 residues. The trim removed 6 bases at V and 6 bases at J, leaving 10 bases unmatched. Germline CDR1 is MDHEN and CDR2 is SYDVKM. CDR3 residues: CASRPWTGGAGQPQHF. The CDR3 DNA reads TGTGCCAGCAGACCCTGGACAGGGGGCGCCGGTCAGCCCCAGCATTTT.

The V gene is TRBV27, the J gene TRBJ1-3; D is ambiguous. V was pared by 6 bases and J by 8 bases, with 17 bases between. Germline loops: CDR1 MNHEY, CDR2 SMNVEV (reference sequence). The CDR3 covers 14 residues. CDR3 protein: CASSPGIWKDTIYF. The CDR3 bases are TGTGCCAGCAGCCCGGGGATTTGGAAAGACACCATATATTTT.

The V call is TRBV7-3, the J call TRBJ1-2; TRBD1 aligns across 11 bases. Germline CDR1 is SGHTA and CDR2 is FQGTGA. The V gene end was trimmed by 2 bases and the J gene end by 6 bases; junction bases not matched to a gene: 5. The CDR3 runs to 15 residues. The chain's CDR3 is CASSLFPGQGDGYTF. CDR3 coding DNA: TGTGCCAGCAGCTTATTCCCGGGACAGGGGGATGGCTACACCTTC.

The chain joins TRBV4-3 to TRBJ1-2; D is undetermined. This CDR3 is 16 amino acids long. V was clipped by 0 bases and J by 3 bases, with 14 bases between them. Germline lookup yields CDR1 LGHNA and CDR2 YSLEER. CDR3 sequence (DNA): TGCGCCAGCAGCCAAGACAACAGATTCGTATACTATGGCTACACCTTC. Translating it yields CASSQDNRFVYYGYTF.

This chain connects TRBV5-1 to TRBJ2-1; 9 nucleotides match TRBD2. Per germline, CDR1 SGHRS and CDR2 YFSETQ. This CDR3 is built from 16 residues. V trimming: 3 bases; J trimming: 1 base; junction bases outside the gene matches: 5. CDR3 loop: CASSSPGLASYNEQFF. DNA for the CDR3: TGCGCCAGCAGCTCACCGGGACTAGCTTCCTACAATGAGCAGTTCTTC. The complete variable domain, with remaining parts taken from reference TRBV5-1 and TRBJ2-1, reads KAGVTQTPRYLIKTRGQQVTLSCSPISGHRSVSWYQQTPGQGLQFLFEYFSETQRNKGNFPGRFSGRQFSNSRSEMNVSTLELGDSALYLCASSSPGLASYNEQFFGPGTRLTVL.

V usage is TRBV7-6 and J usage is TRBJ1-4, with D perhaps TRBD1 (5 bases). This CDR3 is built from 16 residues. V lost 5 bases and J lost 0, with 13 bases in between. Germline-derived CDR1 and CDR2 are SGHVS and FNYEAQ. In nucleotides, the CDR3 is TGTGCCAGCAGCCCAACAGGCTATGCAACTAATGAAAAACTGTTTTTT. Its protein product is CASSPTGYATNEKLFF.

CDR3 DNA: TGTGCCAGCAGCAGTGGGGGGGCAGGGGGCGGATCTGGCTACACCTTC. Its translation: CASSSGGAGGGSGYTF. The chain combines TRBV28 with TRBJ1-2; TRBD1 matches 8 bases. The length of the CDR3 is 16 residues. Losses at the gene ends were 6 bases for V and 7 bases for J; bases not matched to a gene: 16. Germline V CDR1 and CDR2: MDHEN, SYDVKM.

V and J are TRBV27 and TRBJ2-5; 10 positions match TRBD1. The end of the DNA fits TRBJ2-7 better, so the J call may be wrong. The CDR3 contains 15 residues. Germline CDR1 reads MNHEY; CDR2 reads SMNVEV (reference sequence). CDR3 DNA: TGTGCCAGCAGGCGGGACAGGGGTAGAGGCTACGAGCAGTACTTC. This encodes CASRRDRGRGYEQYF.

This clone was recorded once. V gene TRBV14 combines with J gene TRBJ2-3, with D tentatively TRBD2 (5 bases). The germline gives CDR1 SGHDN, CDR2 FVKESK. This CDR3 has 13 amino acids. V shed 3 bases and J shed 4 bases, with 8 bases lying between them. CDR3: CASSQAGPDTQYF. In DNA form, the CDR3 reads TGTGCCAGCAGCCAGGCGGGTCCAGATACGCAGTATTTT.

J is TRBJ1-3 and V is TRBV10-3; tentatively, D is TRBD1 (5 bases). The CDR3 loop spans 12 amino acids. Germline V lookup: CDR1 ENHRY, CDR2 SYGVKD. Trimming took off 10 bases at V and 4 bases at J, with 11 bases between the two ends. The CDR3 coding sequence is TGTGCCACCACAGGCTCAGGAAACACCATATATTTT. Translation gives CATTGSGNTIYF.

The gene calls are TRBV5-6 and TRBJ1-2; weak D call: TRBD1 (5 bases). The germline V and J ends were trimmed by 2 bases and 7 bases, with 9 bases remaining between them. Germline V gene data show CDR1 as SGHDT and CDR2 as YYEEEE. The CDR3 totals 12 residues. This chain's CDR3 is CASSFFRGGYTF. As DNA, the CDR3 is TGTGCCAGCAGCTTTTTTAGGGGTGGCTACACCTTC.

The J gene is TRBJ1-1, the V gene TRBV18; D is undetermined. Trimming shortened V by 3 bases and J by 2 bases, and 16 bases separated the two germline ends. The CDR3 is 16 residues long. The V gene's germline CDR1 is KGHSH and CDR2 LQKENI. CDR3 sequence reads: CASSPDVLAGNTEAFF. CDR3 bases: TGTGCCAGCTCACCCGACGTTTTGGCAGGCAACACTGAAGCTTTCTTT.

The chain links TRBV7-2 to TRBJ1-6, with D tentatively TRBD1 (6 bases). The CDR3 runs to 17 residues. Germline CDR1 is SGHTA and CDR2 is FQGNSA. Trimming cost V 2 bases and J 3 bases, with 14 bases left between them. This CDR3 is CASSLQTGLYYNSPLHF. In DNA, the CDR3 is TGTGCCAGCAGCTTACAAACAGGGCTGTACTATAATTCACCCCTCCACTTT. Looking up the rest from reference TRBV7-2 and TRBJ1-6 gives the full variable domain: GAGVSQSPSNKVTEKGKDVELRCDPISGHTALYWYRQSLGQGLEFLIYFQGNSAPDKSGLPSDRFSAERTGGSVSTLTIQRTQQEDSAVYLCASSLQTGLYYNSPLHFGNGTRLTVT.

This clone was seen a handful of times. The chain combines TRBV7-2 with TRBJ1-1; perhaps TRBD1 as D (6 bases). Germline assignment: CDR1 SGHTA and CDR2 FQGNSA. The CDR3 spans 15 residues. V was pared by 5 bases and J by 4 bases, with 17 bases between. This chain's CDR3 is CASSLSLTGGTEAFF. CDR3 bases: TGTGCCAGCAGCCTCAGCTTGACAGGAGGCACTGAAGCTTTCTTT.

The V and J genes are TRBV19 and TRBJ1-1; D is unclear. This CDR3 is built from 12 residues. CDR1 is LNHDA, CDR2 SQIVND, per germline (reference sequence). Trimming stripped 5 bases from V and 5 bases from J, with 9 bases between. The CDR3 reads CASSPGRTEAFF. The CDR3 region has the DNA TGTGCCAGTAGTCCCGGGAGGACTGAAGCTTTCTTT.

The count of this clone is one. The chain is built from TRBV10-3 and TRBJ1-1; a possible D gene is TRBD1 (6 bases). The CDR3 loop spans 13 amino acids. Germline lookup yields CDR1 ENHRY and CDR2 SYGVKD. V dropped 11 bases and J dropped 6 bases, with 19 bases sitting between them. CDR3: CASLYREGPEAFF. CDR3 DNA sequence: TGTGCCTCCCTTTACAGGGAGGGCCCTGAAGCTTTCTTT.

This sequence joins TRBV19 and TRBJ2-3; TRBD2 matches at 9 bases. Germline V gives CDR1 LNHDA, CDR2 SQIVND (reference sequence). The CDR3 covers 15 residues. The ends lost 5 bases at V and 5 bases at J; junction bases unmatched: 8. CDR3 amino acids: CASSEAGGLGDTQYF. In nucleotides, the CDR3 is TGTGCCAGTAGTGAGGCGGGAGGGCTAGGAGATACGCAGTATTTT. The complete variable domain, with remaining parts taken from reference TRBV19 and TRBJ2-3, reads DGGITQSPKYLFRKEGQNVTLSCEQNLNHDAMYWYRQDPGQGLRLIYYSQIVNDFQKGDIAEGYSVSREKKESFPLTVTSAQKNPTAFYLCASSEAGGLGDTQYFGPGTRLTVL.

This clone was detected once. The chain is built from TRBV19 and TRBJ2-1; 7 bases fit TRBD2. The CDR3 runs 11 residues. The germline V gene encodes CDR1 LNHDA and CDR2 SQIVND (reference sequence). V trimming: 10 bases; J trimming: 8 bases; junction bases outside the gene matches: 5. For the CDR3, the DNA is TGTGCCACCGGGGGGATTGATGAGCAGTTCTTC. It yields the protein CATGGIDEQFF.

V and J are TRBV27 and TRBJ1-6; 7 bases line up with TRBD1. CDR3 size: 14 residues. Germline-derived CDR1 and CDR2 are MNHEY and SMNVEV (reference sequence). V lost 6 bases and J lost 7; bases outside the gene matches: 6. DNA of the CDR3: TGTGCCAGCAGACAGACAGGGCCAAATTCACCCCTCCACTTT. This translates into CASRQTGPNSPLHF.

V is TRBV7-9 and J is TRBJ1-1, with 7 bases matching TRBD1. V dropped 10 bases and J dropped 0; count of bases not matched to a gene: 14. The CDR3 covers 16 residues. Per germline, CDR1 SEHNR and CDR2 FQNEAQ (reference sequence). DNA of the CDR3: TGTGCCATACTAGAGAACAGGGGAGGATTGAACACTGAAGCTTTCTTT. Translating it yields CAILENRGGLNTEAFF.

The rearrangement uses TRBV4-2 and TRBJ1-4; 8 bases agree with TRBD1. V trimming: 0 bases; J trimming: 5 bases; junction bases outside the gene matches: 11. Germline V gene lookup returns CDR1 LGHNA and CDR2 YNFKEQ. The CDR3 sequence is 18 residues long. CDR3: CASSQDDYWTGSNEKLFF. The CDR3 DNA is TGTGCCAGCAGCCAAGACGATTACTGGACAGGGTCAAATGAAAAACTGTTTTTT.

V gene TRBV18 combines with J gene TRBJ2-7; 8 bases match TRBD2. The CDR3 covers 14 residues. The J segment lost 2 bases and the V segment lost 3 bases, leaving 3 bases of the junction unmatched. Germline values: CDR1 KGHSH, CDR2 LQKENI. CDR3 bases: TGTGCCAGCTCACCGGCGGGGGGTGCCTACGAGCAGTACTTC. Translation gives CASSPAGGAYEQYF.

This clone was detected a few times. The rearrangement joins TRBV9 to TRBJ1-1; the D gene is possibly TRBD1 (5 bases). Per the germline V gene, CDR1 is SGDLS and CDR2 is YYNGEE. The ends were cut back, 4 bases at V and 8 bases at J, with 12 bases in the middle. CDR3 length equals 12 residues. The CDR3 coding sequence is TGTGCCAGCAGCCCCTCCTGGGGCGAAGCTTTCTTT. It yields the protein CASSPSWGEAFF.

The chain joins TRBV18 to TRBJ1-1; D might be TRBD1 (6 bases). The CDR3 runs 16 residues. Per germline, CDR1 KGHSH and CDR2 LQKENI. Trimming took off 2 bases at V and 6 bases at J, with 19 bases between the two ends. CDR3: CASSPTRQAQGAEAFF. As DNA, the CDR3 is TGTGCCAGCTCACCAACGAGACAGGCCCAAGGAGCTGAAGCTTTCTTT.